Presented here are 18 T cell receptor beta chains from one specimen sequenced in a study of control samples from healthy donors and cancer patients. Clones were read by immunoSEQ multiplex PCR, and TCRdb kept only the in-frame ones, dropping some. The table shows roughly 120,000 clones, with more than 70% occurring only once. The sample comprised blood. The receptors originated from a man between 45 and 60 years old in good health.

Written as DNA, the CDR3 is TGTGCCTGGAGTGTCAGGTACGACAATGAGCAGTTCTTC. Encoded protein: CAWSVRYDNEQFF. The chain has TRBV30 and TRBJ2-1; D remains ambiguous. The CDR3 totals 13 residues. Germline V gives CDR1 GTSNPN, CDR2 SVGIG (reference sequence). Between the trimmed V and J ends, which lost 0 bases and 5 bases, there was a span of 8 bases.

The chain joins TRBV7-9 to TRBJ2-3, with a weak D call TRBD1 (5 bases). Germline V gives CDR1 SEHNR, CDR2 FQNEAQ (reference sequence). V lost 9 bases to trimming and J lost 1 base, with 11 bases between them. This CDR3 comprises 13 residues. The CDR3 region has the DNA TGTGCCAGTAACTCCAGGGGCACAGATACGCAGTATTTT. It encodes CASNSRGTDTQYF.

The V gene is TRBV11-2, the J gene TRBJ2-1, with a weak D call TRBD2 (5 bases). Germline CDR1 SGHAT, CDR2 FQNNGV. CDR3 length: 13 amino acids. Trimming shortened V by 7 bases and J by 10 bases, and 17 bases separated the two germline ends. The CDR3 coding sequence is TGTGCCAGCAAACTAGTAGCGTCAAGCGAGCAGTTCTTC. Protein: CASKLVASSEQFF.

This chain joins TRBV12-5 and TRBJ1-2; no definite D call. Germline V lookup: CDR1 LGHNT, CDR2 FRNRAP. This CDR3 comprises 14 residues. V was trimmed by 1 base and J by 1 base, leaving 7 bases between them. CDR3 loop: CASGLDLHNYGYTF. The CDR3 DNA follows: TGTGCTAGTGGTTTGGACCTCCATAACTATGGCTACACCTTC.

The chain carries TRBV7-3 and TRBJ2-3; 15 bases line up with TRBD2. Looked up from germline, CDR1 is SGHTA and CDR2 is FQGTGA. This CDR3 region has 16 residues. The ends lost 5 bases at V and 8 bases at J; junction bases unmatched: 8. The CDR3 DNA follows: TGTGCCAGCAGCAAGAACCTGGGACTAGCGGGGGGTACGCAGTATTTT. It translates to CASSKNLGLAGGTQYF.

The rearrangement links TRBV12-3 or TRBV12-4 to TRBJ1-5; unclear D gene. The germline V and J ends were trimmed by 7 bases and 7 bases, with 11 bases remaining between them. The CDR3 is 12 residues long. DNA of the CDR3: TGTGCCAGCACCCGGGAGGGCCAGCCCCAGCATTTT. This translates into CASTREGQPQHF.

J is TRBJ1-1 and V is TRBV7-3; no firm D call. Germline-derived CDR1 and CDR2 are SGHTA and FQGTGA. The CDR3 spans 13 residues. The ends were cut back, 4 bases at V and 5 bases at J, with 11 bases in the middle. The CDR3: CASSSVRETEAFF. In DNA form, the CDR3 reads TGTGCCAGCAGCTCCGTTAGGGAGACTGAAGCTTTCTTT. The full variable domain, rest sourced from reference TRBV7-3 and TRBJ1-1, is GAGVSQTPSNKVTEKGKYVELRCDPISGHTALYWYRQSLGQGPEFLIYFQGTGAADDSGLPNDRFFAVRPEGSVSTLKIQRTERGDSAVYLCASSSVRETEAFFGQGTRLTVV.

The rearrangement joins TRBV25-1 to TRBJ1-1, with 10 nucleotides matching TRBD1. The V gene's germline CDR1 is MGHDK and CDR2 SYGVNS. J was trimmed by 4 bases and V by 8 bases; bases with no gene match: 7. The CDR3 is made up of 14 amino acids. The CDR3 region is CASRDRGFRTEAFF. For the CDR3, the DNA is TGTGCCAGCCGGGACAGGGGTTTTCGCACTGAAGCTTTCTTT. Combining the CDR3 with reference TRBV25-1 and TRBJ1-1 gives the whole variable domain EADIYQTPRYLVIGTGKKITLECSQTMGHDKMYWYQQDPGMELHLIHYSYGVNSTEKGDLSSESTVSRIRTEHFPLTLESARPSHTSQYLCASRDRGFRTEAFFGQGTRLTVV.

This clone was counted a few times. As DNA, the CDR3 is TGTGCCTGGCGTCGAGGGGAAAAACTGTTTTTT. It specifies CAWRRGEKLFF. The rearrangement uses TRBV30 and TRBJ1-4; no clear D. The germline V and J ends were trimmed by 5 bases and 8 bases, with 9 bases remaining between them. This CDR3 spans 11 amino acids. In germline, CDR1 is GTSNPN, CDR2 SVGIG (reference sequence).

CDR3 in amino acids: CSVPHSGVADTQYF. The CDR3 DNA reads TGCAGCGTCCCTCACAGCGGGGTAGCGGATACGCAGTATTTT. The chain recombines TRBV29-1 with TRBJ2-3; 7 positions agree with TRBD2. Trimming removed 6 bases from V and 6 bases from J; junction bases left unmatched: 12. The CDR3 runs 14 residues. Germline V gives CDR1 SQVTM, CDR2 ANQGSEA.

Turning to this clone: One junction end does not reproduce the germline sequence, and a read error may be involved. At the DNA level, this CDR3 is encoded by other sequences in the same sample as well. V usage is TRBV28 and J usage is TRBJ1-5, with D maybe TRBD1 (5 bases). Germline V gives CDR1 MDHEN, CDR2 SYDVKM. The CDR3 is 16 amino acids. CDR3 sequence (DNA): TGCGCCAGCAGTTTTGGCCCGCCCTGGGACCATCAGCCCCAGCATTTT. Its translation is CASSFGPPWDHQPQHF. The full variable domain, in which reference TRBV28 and TRBJ1-5 provide the parts outside the CDR3, is DVKVTQSSRYLVKRTGEKVFLECVQDMDHENMFWYRQDPGLGLRLIYFSYDVKMKEKGDIPEGYSVSREKKERFSLILESASTNQTSMYLCASSFGPPWDHQPQHFGDGTRLSIL.

The table lists this clone with a count of one. CDR3 nucleotide sequence: TGTGCCAGCAGTTACGGAGCGGGGGCTAGCACAGATACGCAGTATTTT. Translating gives CASSYGAGASTDTQYF. The J gene is TRBJ2-3, the V gene TRBV6-6; 8 bases fit TRBD2. The length of the CDR3 is 16 residues. CDR1 and CDR2 from the germline V gene are MNHNY and SVGAGI (reference sequence). The V segment lost 2 bases and the J segment 0 bases; nucleotides outside the gene matches: 4.

This clone was detected only a few times. V gene TRBV27 combines with J gene TRBJ2-3; 9 bases are a match to TRBD2. The CDR3 contains 13 residues. Germline V gene sequence: CDR1 MNHEY, CDR2 SMNVEV (reference sequence). With 5 bases clipped from V and 4 bases from J, the junction kept 1 base outside the gene matches. CDR3 DNA: TGTGCCAGCAGTGCGGGGGGGGCAGATACGCAGTATTTT. Protein sequence: CASSAGGADTQYF.

V and J are TRBV5-1 and TRBJ1-2; possibly TRBD1 for D (5 bases). V was trimmed by 2 bases and J by 2 bases, leaving 10 bases between them. The CDR3 runs 14 residues. CDR1 SGHRS and CDR2 YFSETQ come from the germline V gene. For the CDR3, the DNA is TGCGCCAGCAGCTTAGGGGACGGCAACTATGGCTACACCTTC. Amino acids: CASSLGDGNYGYTF.

The gene calls are TRBV27 and TRBJ2-3; D gene uncertain. The CDR3 totals 13 residues. V was pared by 0 bases and J by 8 bases, with 9 bases between. Germline CDR1 and CDR2: MNHEY and SMNVEV (reference sequence). CDR3 DNA: TGTGCCAGCAGTTTATCCTCAAGAAGTACGCAGTATTTT. Amino acid sequence: CASSLSSRSTQYF.

This chain links TRBV24-1 with TRBJ1-6; D is undetermined. The germline CDR1 and CDR2 sequences are KGHDR and SFDVKD. Trimming left V 9 bases short and J 9 bases short, with 11 bases between. The CDR3 consists of 12 residues. The CDR3 sequence is CATPVKASPLHF. The DNA of the CDR3 is TGTGCCACCCCCGTAAAGGCTTCACCCCTCCACTTT.

A note on this clone: Other DNA sequences in the same sample also yield this CDR3. V usage is TRBV5-1 and J usage is TRBJ2-1, with 10 bases matching TRBD2. This CDR3 has 15 residues. Looked up from germline, CDR1 is SGHRS and CDR2 is YFSETQ. The V gene end was trimmed by 4 bases and the J gene end by 5 bases; junction bases not matched to a gene: 6. DNA of the CDR3: TGCGCCAGCAGCCCGGGGACTAGCGCGCACAATGAGCAGTTCTTC. Protein product: CASSPGTSAHNEQFF. The full variable domain, completed using reference TRBV5-1 and TRBJ2-1, is KAGVTQTPRYLIKTRGQQVTLSCSPISGHRSVSWYQQTPGQGLQFLFEYFSETQRNKGNFPGRFSGRQFSNSRSEMNVSTLELGDSALYLCASSPGTSAHNEQFFGPGTRLTVL.

The chain recombines TRBV19 with TRBJ2-2, with D perhaps TRBD1 (6 bases). The CDR3 runs 13 residues. V was cut by 7 bases and J by 5 bases, with 11 bases left in between. Germline V lookup: CDR1 LNHDA, CDR2 SQIVND (reference sequence). In DNA, the CDR3 is TGTGCCAGTATCGCAGGGGAAACCGGGGAGCTGTTTTTT. It is translated as CASIAGETGELFF. Variable domain in full (rest from reference TRBV19 and TRBJ2-2): DGGITQSPKYLFRKEGQNVTLSCEQNLNHDAMYWYRQDPGQGLRLIYYSQIVNDFQKGDIAEGYSVSREKKESFPLTVTSAQKNPTAFYLCASIAGETGELFFGEGSRLTVL.